This entry is about one TCR beta chain. Its antigen is undetermined. Profiling relied on immunoSEQ multiplex PCR, and the TCRdb table lists in-frame clones only, not all of them. The sample consists of roughly 5,400 clones, 64% of them appearing once. This record belongs to a study of early stage breast cancer tumors. Study-level background: The ER+/PR+/HER2- tumors included eight ductal and four lobular carcinomas. Study results and limitations: Functional markers like CD4, CD8 and FOXP3 were missed in bulk sequencing. Compared with adjacent normal breast tissue, tumors showed about 2.3-fold greater T cell density and higher clonality.

The sequenced material came from breast tumor tissue. The TCR originated in a person aged 45 to 60 with breast cancer.

CDR3 amino acids: CASSRESSYNEQFF. CDR3 bases: TGTGCCAGCAGTCGAGAGAGCTCCTACAATGAGCAGTTCTTC. The V and J genes are TRBV2 and TRBJ2-1; D unclear. Germline CDR1 is SNHLY and CDR2 is FYNNEI. The CDR3 runs to 14 residues. V lost 5 bases, J lost 0 bases, and 8 bases lay in between.